This T cell receptor (beta chain) was sequenced in a study of Ad26.COV2.S vaccination and SARS-CoV-2 variants (dated by TCRdb to about 2021). For the study in its entirety: Vaccine-arm donors were drawn from COV1001, a multicentre, randomized, double-blind, placebo-controlled phase I-IIa trial of Ad26.COV2.S in healthy adults. Investigators did not know the trial group allocation while performing experiments and assessing outcomes. Participants in the trial were split at random into five groups of five each, receiving low-dose or high-dose Ad26.COV2.S once or twice, or else placebo on both occasions. A total of 32 samples were included in the TCR-sequenced set, comprising around 19 Ad26.COV2.S vaccine recipients, 5 placebo recipients and 8 SARS-CoV-2 convalescent individuals. TCRbeta repertoire sequencing was used to assess the specificity and breadth of SARS-CoV-2-reactive T cell receptors after Ad26.COV2.S vaccination. Dosing of Ad26.COV2.S was intramuscular, at either 5x10^10 or 1x10^11 viral particles, delivered as one shot or as two shots spaced 56 days apart. Points the paper makes about the study in general: The authors noted that total T cell responses may have been underestimated by the TCR breadth and depth analyses. The study was not powered to compare responses between vaccine doses or regimens. Vaccine and placebo recipients had comparable non-spike TCR breadth, which fits with the vaccine containing only spike. Compared with placebo recipients, Ad26.COV2.S recipients showed higher spike-specific TCR breadth (P = 0.0014). After vaccination, spike-specific CD8+ and CD4+ T cell responses were reported to show substantial breadth.

A remark on this clone: There is no known antigen for this receptor. Base qualities are not at hand, and no much larger clone is one base apart.

V loses 0 bases, J loses 2 bases, and the germline ends lie 9 bases apart. Via the germline V gene, CDR1 is MRHNA and CDR2 SNTAGT. Counted from cysteine to phenylalanine, this CDR3 has 15 amino acids. Only the CDR3 DNA is retained, 45 bases long and in frame from the first base. Explained via the paper, the treatment or condition label denotes: about 20 received Ad26.COV2.S at low or high dose, single or two shots; 5 received placebo; per-sample allocation not given. Repertoires of vaccine and placebo recipients were sequenced from samples collected on day 63 after the first injection. Cohort 1b enrolled roughly 25 adults aged 18-55 years at a single site in Boston, USA, between 29 July and 7 August 2020. Ad26.COV2.S consisted of a replication-incompetent adenovirus type 26 vector by which a prefusion-stabilized SARS-CoV-2 spike protein from the original Wuhan strain was expressed. TCRbeta CDR3 regions were sequenced with the immunoSEQ Assay. After extraction, genomic DNA underwent amplification by bias-controlled multiplex PCR, followed by high-throughput sequencing. As for the original processing: To quantify the absolute abundance of every unique TCRbeta CDR3 region, sequences were collapsed and filtered. T cell fraction was estimated by normalization of TCRbeta template counts to usable DNA, with usable DNA being measured through amplification of reference genes present in all nucleated cells. Repertoire TCRs were annotated as SARS-CoV-2-specific by exact matching of V gene, CDR3 amino acid sequence and J gene to a known reactive TCR set. The reference SARS-CoV-2 TCR set was derived from MIRA and filtered for enrichment in COVID-19-positive ImmuneCODE repertoires, a step that removed public or cross-reactive TCRs. Using the MIRA antigens, annotated TCRs were further analysed by specific ORF or by position within an ORF. Breadth was defined as the number of annotated unique rearrangements divided by the total number of unique productive rearrangements, and depth was defined as the summed frequency of the annotated unique rearrangements. Two-sided Wilcoxon rank-sum tests were applied when comparing TCR breadth between groups. Held by TCRdb, this immuneACCESS table contains in-frame sequences only and omits some clones. Under half of the omission traces to an unresolved V gene where checked; the cause of the rest is unknown. V, J and clone size were drawn from that table, and D and trimming were deduced from the DNA. A total of about 420,000 clones appear in this sample, roughly 90% of them only once. Jointly, the top ten make up around 3.6% of the sample.

The clonotype comes from a person between 18 and 60 years old who received the Ad26.COV2.S COVID-19 vaccine or a placebo. This receptor chain uses TRBV6-4 and TRBJ2-3; the D gene is not confidently resolved. The sequencing used peripheral blood, collected in a trial of Ad26.COV2.S vaccine versus placebo. The nucleotide sequence is given as TGTGCCAGCAGTGACTCTCGAAACCCCACAGATACGCAGTATTTT. It translates as CASSDSRNPTDTQYF.